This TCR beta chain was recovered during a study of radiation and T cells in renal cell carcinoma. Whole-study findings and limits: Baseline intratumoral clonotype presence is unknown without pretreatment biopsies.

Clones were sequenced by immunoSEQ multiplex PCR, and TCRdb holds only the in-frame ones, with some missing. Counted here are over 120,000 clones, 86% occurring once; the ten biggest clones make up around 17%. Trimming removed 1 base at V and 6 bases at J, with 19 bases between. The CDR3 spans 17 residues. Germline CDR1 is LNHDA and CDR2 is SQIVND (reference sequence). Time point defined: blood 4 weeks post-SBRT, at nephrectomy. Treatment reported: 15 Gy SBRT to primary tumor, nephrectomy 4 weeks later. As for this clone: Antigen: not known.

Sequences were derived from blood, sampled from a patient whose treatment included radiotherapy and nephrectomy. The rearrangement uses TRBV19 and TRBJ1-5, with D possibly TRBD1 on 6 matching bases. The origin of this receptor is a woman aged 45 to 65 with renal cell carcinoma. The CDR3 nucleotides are TGTGCCAGTAGTATAGTGGGGAGGGGGGGTCGTGGTCAGCCCCAGCATTTT. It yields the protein CASSIVGRGGRGQPQHF.